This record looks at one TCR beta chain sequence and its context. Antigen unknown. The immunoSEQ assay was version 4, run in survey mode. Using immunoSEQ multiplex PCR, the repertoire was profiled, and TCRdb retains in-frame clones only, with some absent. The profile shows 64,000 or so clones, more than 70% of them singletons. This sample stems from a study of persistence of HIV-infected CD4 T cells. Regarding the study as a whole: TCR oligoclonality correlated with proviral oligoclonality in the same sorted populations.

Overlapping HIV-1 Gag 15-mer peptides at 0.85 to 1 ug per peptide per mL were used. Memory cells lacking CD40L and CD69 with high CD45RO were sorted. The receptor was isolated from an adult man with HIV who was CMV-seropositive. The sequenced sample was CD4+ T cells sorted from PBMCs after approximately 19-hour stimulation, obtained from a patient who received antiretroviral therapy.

In DNA form, the CDR3 reads TGTGCCAGCAGCCGGGACAGGGAAAGGGCTTTCTTT. Translating gives CASSRDRERAFF. The chain recombines TRBV11-2 with TRBJ1-1; 9 positions agree with TRBD1. Looked up from germline, CDR1 is SGHAT and CDR2 is FQNNGV. Trimming took 5 bases from V and 11 from J; bases not matched to a gene: 6. The length of the CDR3 is 12 residues.